This TCR beta chain was documented in a study of identical twins. Broader study findings: Reduced insertions were recorded for abundant cord blood beta clonotypes, with no such pattern in memory repertoires. Low generation probability was overrepresented in out-of-frame alpha sequences shared by twins. The authors noted that invariant MAIT and iNKT cells could partly confound zero-insertion analyses.

As for this clonotype: What it binds is not known.

TCRdb re-analysed the 5' RACE reads in MiXCR, keeping a single row per CDR3 protein. The sample consists of 400,000 to 500,000 distinct CDR3 sequences, roughly an eighth of them appearing once. The CDR3 contains 16 residues. Germline V lookup: CDR1 SGHRS, CDR2 YFSETQ. Trimming left V 0 bases short and J 6 bases short, with 16 bases between. The same sample was also studied in work on yellow fever vaccine responses in identical twins.

The sample taken for sequencing was CD4+ T cells sorted from blood. J is TRBJ2-1 and V is TRBV5-1; D may be TRBD1 or TRBD2 (5 bases each). This TCR derives from a woman younger than 30 in good health. CDR3 in DNA: TGCGCCAGCAGCTTGGCCGGGGCAGTGAATTTCAATGAGCAGTTCTTC. It specifies CASSLAGAVNFNEQFF.